The 30 T cell receptor beta chains presented below share a single source sample, sequenced in a study of T-cell reconstitution after alpha-beta-depleted transplantation in children. Unique molecular identifiers were incorporated during preparation of the TCRbeta library. In TCRdb, the PCR reads were re-called with MiXCR into one record per CDR3 protein. In the table there are about 460,000 distinct CDR3 sequences, 9.5% to 12% of which are singletons. The source was PBMCs, mostly from graft donor cells, collected 180 days after TCRalphabeta/CD19-depleted stem cell transplant. The origin of the receptors is a female patient between 2 and 15 years old who had a stem cell transplant for aplastic anemia, so the T cells may come from the graft donor.

The chain has TRBV18 and TRBJ2-7; tentative D call: TRBD1 (6 bases). This CDR3 has 16 amino acids. V was pared by 3 bases and J by 3 bases, with 18 bases between. Germline CDR1 KGHSH, CDR2 LQKENI. This CDR3 is CASSPTRQESYYEQYV. CDR3 DNA sequence: TGTGCCAGCTCACCTACCAGACAGGAGTCGTACTACGAGCAGTACGTC.

This clonotype appeared a few times. For the CDR3, the DNA is TGTGCCAGCAGCCGAACTACGGATGAGCAGTTCTTC. Amino acid sequence: CASSRTTDEQFF. The chain recombines TRBV11-2 with TRBJ2-1; D uncertain. Trimming removed 5 bases at V and 8 bases at J, with 10 bases between. This CDR3 is built from 12 residues. In germline, CDR1 is SGHAT, CDR2 FQNNGV.

The rearrangement uses TRBV10-3 and TRBJ2-1; 9 nucleotides match TRBD2. The junction had 7 bases not matched to a gene; V was cut back by 6 bases and J by 4 bases. The CDR3 is made up of 15 amino acids. Germline V gene data show CDR1 as ENHRY and CDR2 as SYGVKD. The CDR3 bases are TGTGCCATCAGCCCCCGACTAGCGGAGTACAATGAGCAGTTCTTC. This codes for CAISPRLAEYNEQFF.

The rearrangement uses TRBV6-2 or TRBV6-3 and TRBJ2-2, with 7 nucleotides matching TRBD2. CDR3 size: 15 residues. V was clipped by 6 bases and J by 7 bases; unmatched bases: 11. From germline, CDR1 is MNHEY and CDR2 SVGEGT. The CDR3 DNA reads as TGTGCCAGCAGCGCGGTCGGGAGGTCCGGCGGGGAGCTGTTTTTT. Protein: CASSAVGRSGGELFF.

The table lists this clonotype with a few counts. The rearrangement links TRBV18 to TRBJ1-1; 8 nucleotides match TRBD1. J gave up 0 bases and V 1 base, and 1 base lay outside the gene matches. Germline-derived CDR1 and CDR2 are KGHSH and LQKENI. This CDR3 has 15 residues. The CDR3 is CASSPQTGVNTEAFF. CDR3 coding DNA: TGTGCCAGCTCACCACAGACAGGGGTGAACACTGAAGCTTTCTTT.

V is TRBV6-1 and J is TRBJ1-1; tentative D call: TRBD1 (6 bases). Germline V gene data show CDR1 as MNHNS and CDR2 as SASEGT. CDR3 length: 15 residues. Trimming pared 2 bases from V and 6 bases from J, leaving 16 bases between. The CDR3 DNA reads as TGTGCCAGCAGTGAACCCGTCACAGGGACACCTGAAGCTTTCTTT. This codes for CASSEPVTGTPEAFF.

This chain links TRBV12-5 with TRBJ2-7; 9 nucleotides line up with TRBD1. Germline V gene data show CDR1 as LGHNT and CDR2 as FRNRAP. Trimming removed 0 bases from V and 4 bases from J; junction bases left unmatched: 10. This CDR3 is 17 amino acids long. Here the CDR3 reads CASGLVLGGQGNYEQYV. The CDR3 region has the DNA TGTGCTAGTGGTTTGGTACTCGGGGGACAGGGAAATTACGAGCAGTACGTC.

V usage is TRBV20-1 and J usage is TRBJ2-3, with 12 bases that match TRBD2. Germline V gene sequence: CDR1 DFQATT, CDR2 SNEGSKA (reference sequence). The CDR3 contains 20 residues. The trim removed 1 base at V and 2 bases at J, leaving 16 bases unmatched. Here the CDR3 reads CSARGRGTSGWNLPTDTQYF. Here the CDR3 DNA reads TGCAGTGCTAGAGGACGTGGGACTAGCGGGTGGAACCTCCCCACAGATACGCAGTATTTT.

The count of this clonotype is one. The V gene is TRBV11-1, the J gene TRBJ2-2; maybe TRBD2 (5 bases). CDR1 is SGHAT and CDR2 is FQDESV in the germline V gene (reference sequence). The CDR3 runs to 14 residues. Trimming pared 2 bases from V and 4 bases from J, leaving 8 bases between. CDR3 DNA sequence: TGTGCCAGCAGCTTACAGGAGGTCACCGGGGAGCTGTTTTTT. It specifies CASSLQEVTGELFF.

This clonotype was counted only a few times. The chain recombines TRBV18 with TRBJ2-4; no definite D call. Germline V gene sequence: CDR1 KGHSH, CDR2 LQKENI. The CDR3 totals 17 residues. Trimming cost V 1 base and J 1 base, with 14 bases left between them. Written as DNA, the CDR3 is TGTGCCAGCTCACCACGACGGAATTTGGGGGCCAAAAACATTCAGTACTTC. This sequence encodes CASSPRRNLGAKNIQYF.

This clonotype showed up just a few times. The chain employs TRBV3-1 and TRBJ2-7; 10 bases match TRBD2. The germline V gene encodes CDR1 LGHDT and CDR2 YNNKEL (reference sequence). Trimming removed 3 bases from V and 6 bases from J; junction bases left unmatched: 8. The CDR3 is made up of 15 amino acids. The DNA of the CDR3 is TGTGCCAGCAGCCAGGGAACTAGCGGGATTGGCGAGCAGTACGTC. Its protein product is CASSQGTSGIGEQYV.

J is TRBJ2-3 and V is TRBV6-1; 8 bases are a match to TRBD1. There are 15 residues in the CDR3. The germline V gene encodes CDR1 MNHNS and CDR2 SASEGT. Trimming took 3 bases from V and 2 from J; bases not matched to a gene: 4. The CDR3 sequence is CASSERDRFTDTQYF. The CDR3 DNA sequence: TGTGCCAGCAGTGAGAGGGACAGGTTCACAGATACGCAGTATTTT.

The gene calls are TRBV14 and TRBJ2-1; 10 positions agree with TRBD2. This CDR3 region has 18 residues. Per the germline V gene, CDR1 is SGHDN and CDR2 is FVKESK. J lost 6 bases, V lost 4 bases, and 15 bases had no gene match. CDR3 sequence (DNA): TGTGCCAGCAGCCCTCCTTGGGTTCTAGCGGGAGTGGGCAATGAGCAGTTCTTC. This gives the protein CASSPPWVLAGVGNEQFF.

Comment on this clonotype: A much larger clone is a single base away; this may be a read error. The rearrangement joins TRBV11-2 to TRBJ2-7, with D unclear. The CDR3 is 15 residues long. CDR1 is SGHAT, CDR2 FQNNGV, per germline. The CDR3 reads CASSLERAFTYDQYF. DNA of the CDR3: TGTGCCAGCAGCTTAGAAAGGGCTTTCACCTACGACCAGTACTTC.

The chain is built from TRBV13 and TRBJ2-1; 7 nucleotides match TRBD1. The CDR3 sequence is 15 residues long. Germline trimming cut 6 bases from V and 4 bases from J; bases unmatched to any gene: 9. Germline lookup yields CDR1 PRHDT and CDR2 FYEKMQ (reference sequence). The CDR3 DNA is TGTGCCAGCAGAGGGGGCAGGGGAAAATACAATGAGCAGTTCTTC. As protein: CASRGGRGKYNEQFF.

This clonotype was counted only a few times. The chain links TRBV27 to TRBJ1-2; D might be TRBD1 (5 bases). Between the trimmed V and J ends, which lost 1 base and 1 base, there was a span of 10 bases. The CDR3 is made up of 15 amino acids. CDR1 and CDR2 (germline): MNHEY, SMNVEV (reference sequence). Here the CDR3 reads CASSLYRNFNYGYTF. The CDR3 DNA is TGTGCCAGCAGTTTATACAGGAACTTTAACTATGGCTACACCTTC.

The chain employs TRBV12-3 or TRBV12-4 and TRBJ2-7; TRBD2 matches at 12 bases. The CDR3 consists of 16 residues. The V segment lost 5 bases and the J segment 4 bases; nucleotides outside the gene matches: 9. Written as DNA, the CDR3 is TGTGCCAGCAGTGGCCAAACTAGCGGGAGGTTTTACGAGCAGTACTTC. Residues: CASSGQTSGRFYEQYF.

There are a few counts of this clonotype. This chain joins TRBV19 and TRBJ2-5; D is perhaps TRBD2 (6 bases). Germline values: CDR1 LNHDA, CDR2 SQIVND (reference sequence). The V and J ends lost 7 bases and 5 bases respectively, with 14 bases between them. The length of the CDR3 is 13 residues. The CDR3 loop reads CASTTQGGETQYF. CDR3 in DNA: TGTGCCAGTACCACCCAAGGAGGGGAGACCCAGTACTTC.

This clonotype was picked up a small number of times. The chain recombines TRBV12-3 or TRBV12-4 with TRBJ1-5; D is uncertain. V was trimmed by 5 bases and J by 7 bases, leaving 12 bases between them. The CDR3 totals 13 residues. For the CDR3, the DNA is TGTGCCAGCAGTACAAAAAGGGCCCAGCCCCAGCATTTT. As protein: CASSTKRAQPQHF.

The DNA for the CDR3 is TGCGCCAGCAGCCAAGCTAGCGGGGTATCCTACAATGAGCAGTTCTTC. It encodes CASSQASGVSYNEQFF. V usage is TRBV4-3 and J usage is TRBJ2-1; 9 nucleotides match TRBD2. The CDR3 is 16 amino acids. Trimming at V came to 1 base and at J to 1 base, leaving 2 bases not matched to a gene. CDR1 and CDR2 (germline): LGHNA, YSLEER.

This clonotype occurred a few times. V is TRBV18 and J is TRBJ2-1; TRBD2 agrees at 10 bases. The CDR3 consists of 15 residues. The germline V gene encodes CDR1 KGHSH and CDR2 LQKENI. V lost 3 bases, J lost 3 bases, and 2 bases stayed unmatched. CDR3 in DNA: TGTGCCAGCTCACCTAGCGGGAGGAACTACAATGAGCAGTTCTTC. Amino acid sequence: CASSPSGRNYNEQFF.

This clonotype was seen a handful of times. This chain uses TRBV5-1 with TRBJ1-4, with D tentatively TRBD1 (5 bases). Germline V gives CDR1 SGHRS, CDR2 YFSETQ. V dropped 1 base and J dropped 4 bases, with 8 bases sitting between them. The CDR3 is 14 residues long. The CDR3 here is CASSLLGDNEKLFF. In nucleotides, the CDR3 is TGCGCCAGCAGCTTGCTGGGGGATAATGAAAAACTGTTTTTT. Looking up the rest from reference TRBV5-1 and TRBJ1-4 gives the full variable domain: KAGVTQTPRYLIKTRGQQVTLSCSPISGHRSVSWYQQTPGQGLQFLFEYFSETQRNKGNFPGRFSGRQFSNSRSEMNVSTLELGDSALYLCASSLLGDNEKLFFGSGTQLSVL.

This clonotype was picked up a small number of times. The CDR3 nucleotides are TGTGCCAGCGCTCGGGGGAACTCCTACAATGAGCAGTTCTTC. It encodes CASARGNSYNEQFF. The V call is TRBV5-6, the J call TRBJ2-1; D is perhaps TRBD2 (6 bases). CDR1 SGHDT and CDR2 YYEEEE come from the germline V gene. V was pared by 7 bases and J by 0 bases, with 11 bases between. This CDR3 has 14 residues.

The sample holds a few counts of this clonotype. The CDR3 bases are TGTGCCAGCAGTTTATCAATGAAGAATGAGCAGTTCTTC. Protein product: CASSLSMKNEQFF. This rearrangement joins TRBV27 to TRBJ2-1; D gene unclear. Germline CDR1 reads MNHEY; CDR2 reads SMNVEV (reference sequence). Trimming left V 0 bases short and J 7 bases short, with 7 bases between. The CDR3 spans 13 residues.

V gene TRBV3-1 combines with J gene TRBJ2-3; D not certain. The V end was cut by 1 base, the J end by 1 base, with 6 bases between. The germline V gene has CDR1 LGHDT and CDR2 YNNKEL (reference sequence). This CDR3 has 14 residues. The CDR3 region has the DNA TGTGCCAGCAGCCAAGTGGCAGGCACAGATACGCAGTATTTT. Amino acid sequence: CASSQVAGTDTQYF.

The V gene is TRBV1, the J gene TRBJ1-6; the D call of TRBD1 is as the table states it, not checked on the DNA. TRBV1 is a listed pseudogene. This CDR3 has 18 residues. The CDR3 sequence is CTSSQDIGDGGFNSPLHF. The CDR3 DNA sequence: TGCACCAGCAGCCAAGACATTGGGGACGGGGGATTCAATTCACCCCTCCACTTT.

This chain connects TRBV19 to TRBJ2-4; D ambiguous. Trimming removed 1 base from V and 6 bases from J, with 10 bases in between. CDR3 length: 14 amino acids. Germline-derived CDR1 and CDR2 are LNHDA and SQIVND (reference sequence). CDR3 coding DNA: TGTGCCAGTAGTATAGGGTCGGGCGGAAACATTCAGTACTTC. It codes for CASSIGSGGNIQYF.

This clonotype occurred a few times. J is TRBJ2-1 and V is TRBV25-1; 8 bases are shared with TRBD2. Trimming removed 4 bases from V and 4 bases from J; junction bases left unmatched: 3. The CDR3 is 14 amino acids. Per the germline V gene, CDR1 is MGHDK and CDR2 is SYGVNS. CDR3 protein: CASSVLAGYNEQFF. The CDR3 DNA reads TGTGCCAGCAGTGTGCTAGCGGGTTACAATGAGCAGTTCTTC.

The chain has TRBV12-3 or TRBV12-4 and TRBJ2-4; the match to TRBD2 covers 14 bases. V shed 11 bases, J shed 1 base, and the junction held 13 bases outside the gene matches. This CDR3 spans 18 amino acids. The CDR3 nucleotides are TGTGCCTGCAATACGGGACTAGCGGGAGCGGGGGCCAAAAACATTCAGTACTTC. This gives the protein CACNTGLAGAGAKNIQYF.

The sample holds many counts of this clonotype. This chain uses TRBV12-3 or TRBV12-4 with TRBJ1-2; D might be TRBD1 (6 bases). Trimming left V 5 bases short and J 4 bases short, with 14 bases between. The CDR3 consists of 14 residues. The CDR3 region has the DNA TGTGCCAGCAGTCGAGAGACAGGACTCTATGGCTACACCTTC. Its translation: CASSRETGLYGYTF.